The 6 T cell receptor beta chains listed next were all sequenced from one sample in a study of blood T cell repertoires in COVID-19. The protocol was immunoSEQ multiplex PCR, while the TCRdb copy is restricted to in-frame clones and leaves out a portion. The table shows about 280,000 clones, with more than 75% occurring only once. The specimen was peripheral blood. These receptors all come from a man aged 35 to 55 with active or convalescent COVID-19.

The V gene is TRBV9, the J gene TRBJ2-5; TRBD2 matches at 9 bases. This CDR3 has 17 residues. Germline V gives CDR1 SGDLS, CDR2 YYNGEE. The V and J ends lost 0 bases and 4 bases, in that order; junction bases with no gene match: 10. DNA of the CDR3: TGTGCCAGCAGCGTAGGTTTAGCGGGGGCTGGGGGAGAGACCCAGTACTTC. Translation: CASSVGLAGAGGETQYF. Filled out from reference TRBV9 and TRBJ2-5, the complete variable domain reads DSGVTQTPKHLITATGQRVTLRCSPRSGDLSVYWYQQSLDQGLQFLIQYYNGEERAKGNILERFSAQQFPDLHSELNLSSLELGDSALYFCASSVGLAGAGGETQYFGPGTRLLVL.

The V gene is TRBV27, the J gene TRBJ1-3; 9 nucleotides agree with TRBD1. CDR1 and CDR2 (germline): MNHEY, SMNVEV (reference sequence). This CDR3 comprises 13 residues. J gave up 5 bases and V 6 bases, and 2 bases lay outside the gene matches. Here the CDR3 reads CASRGQGRNTIYF. In DNA, the CDR3 is TGTGCCAGCAGGGGACAGGGCCGAAACACCATATATTTT.

Note on this clone: The same CDR3 arises from other DNA sequences in this sample as well. This chain connects TRBV5-1 to TRBJ2-3, with D unresolved. The CDR3 loop spans 13 amino acids. Germline V CDR1 and CDR2: SGHRS, YFSETQ. V dropped 0 bases and J dropped 6 bases, with 8 bases sitting between them. The CDR3 protein is CASSLAVTDTQYF. DNA for the CDR3: TGCGCCAGCAGCTTGGCGGTAACCGATACGCAGTATTTT.

V gene TRBV14 combines with J gene TRBJ2-7; 7 bases agree with TRBD2. The germline CDR1 and CDR2 sequences are SGHDN and FVKESK. The CDR3 runs 16 residues. The V segment lost 1 base and the J segment 3 bases; nucleotides outside the gene matches: 9. The CDR3 region has the DNA TGTGCCAGCAGCCAAGCGGTCTCTAGCGGCCACTACGAGCAGTACTTC. Translation: CASSQAVSSGHYEQYF.

The chain employs TRBV4-1 and TRBJ2-1; 8 bases agree with TRBD1. The CDR3 spans 13 residues. Germline CDR1 and CDR2: MGHRA and YSYEKL. J gave up 7 bases and V 5 bases, and 4 bases lay outside the gene matches. CDR3 nucleotide sequence: TGCGCCAGCAGCTCGACAGGGGAAAATGAGCAGTTCTTC. Translated, it gives CASSSTGENEQFF.

This clone has only a few counts. The chain joins TRBV30 to TRBJ1-5, with D unclear. V was trimmed by 3 bases and J by 4 bases, leaving 10 bases between them. The V gene's germline CDR1 is GTSNPN and CDR2 SVGIG (reference sequence). The length of the CDR3 is 13 residues. The CDR3 sequence is CAWSYLPNQPQHF. In DNA form, the CDR3 reads TGTGCCTGGAGCTACCTACCGAATCAGCCCCAGCATTTT.